This TCR beta chain was captured by sequencing in a study of OX40 agonist ivuxolimab in advanced cancers. For the study at large: Every 2 weeks, ivuxolimab was infused into the patients intravenously at between 0.01 and 10 mg/kg. Findings and limits, study-wide: The authors also found low normalized T-cell clonal expansion in some nonresponders. Antigens targeted by the expanded peripheral T cells were not determined.

Measured with immunoSEQ multiplex PCR; TCRdb has only the in-frame clones, and not every one. The repertoire holds about 51,000 clones, with over 65% as singletons. Between the trimmed V and J ends, which lost 3 bases and 4 bases, there was a span of 12 bases. This CDR3 is built from 15 residues. Germline V gene sequence: CDR1 SEHNR, CDR2 FQNEAQ (reference sequence). In the case of this clone: As yet, its antigen is unknown.

Any history of autoimmune disease or systemic immunosuppression disqualified patients. This chain connects TRBV7-9 to TRBJ1-4; D unresolved. The sequences come from CD4+ or CD8+ T cells sorted from blood, collected in a trial of the OX40 agonist ivuxolimab. The TCR comes from an adult with an advanced solid tumor such as melanoma, head and neck, liver or kidney cancer. The DNA for the CDR3 is TGTGCCAGCAGCTTTCTAGGAGGGCTTAATGAAAAACTGTTTTTT. It specifies CASSFLGGLNEKLFF.